This T cell receptor beta chain stems from a study of technical replicates of blood from a few donors. Trimming left V 4 bases short and J 4 bases short, with 19 bases between. From germline, CDR1 is LNHDA and CDR2 SQIVND (reference sequence). CDR3 size: 16 residues. Clones were read by immunoSEQ multiplex PCR, and TCRdb kept only the in-frame ones, dropping some. The sample consists of 80,000 to 85,000 clones, about 88% of them appearing once. Sequenced: T cells isolated from PBMCs. The rearrangement links TRBV19 to TRBJ1-2; possibly TRBD1 for D (5 bases). This sequence was found in a human donor in good health. Written as DNA, the CDR3 is TGTGCCAGTAGTACCCGTGGGACCGAGGAGGGCTATGGCTACACCTTC. This sequence encodes CASSTRGTEEGYGYTF. The entire variable domain, with the rest obtained from reference TRBV19 and TRBJ1-2, is as follows: DGGITQSPKYLFRKEGQNVTLSCEQNLNHDAMYWYRQDPGQGLRLIYYSQIVNDFQKGDIAEGYSVSREKKESFPLTVTSAQKNPTAFYLCASSTRGTEEGYGYTFGSGTRLTVV.